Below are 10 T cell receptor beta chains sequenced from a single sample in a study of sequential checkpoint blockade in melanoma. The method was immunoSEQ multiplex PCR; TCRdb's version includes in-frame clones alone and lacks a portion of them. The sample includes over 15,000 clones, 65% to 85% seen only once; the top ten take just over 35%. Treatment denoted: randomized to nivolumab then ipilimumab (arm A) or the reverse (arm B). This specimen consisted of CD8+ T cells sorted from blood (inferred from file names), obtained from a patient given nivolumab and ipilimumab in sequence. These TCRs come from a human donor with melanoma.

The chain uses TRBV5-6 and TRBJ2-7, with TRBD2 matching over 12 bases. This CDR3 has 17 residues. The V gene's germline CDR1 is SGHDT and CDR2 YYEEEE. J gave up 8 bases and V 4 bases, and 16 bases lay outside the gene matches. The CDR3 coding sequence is TGTGCCAGCAGCCTCTGGACTAGCGGGACCACCGGGTTAAAGCAGTACTTC. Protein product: CASSLWTSGTTGLKQYF.

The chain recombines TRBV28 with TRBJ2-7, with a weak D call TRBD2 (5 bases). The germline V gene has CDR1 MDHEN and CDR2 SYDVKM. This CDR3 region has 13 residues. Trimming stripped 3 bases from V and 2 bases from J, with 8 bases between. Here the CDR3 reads CASSLGETYEQYF. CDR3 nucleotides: TGTGCCAGCAGTTTGGGAGAAACCTACGAGCAGTACTTC.

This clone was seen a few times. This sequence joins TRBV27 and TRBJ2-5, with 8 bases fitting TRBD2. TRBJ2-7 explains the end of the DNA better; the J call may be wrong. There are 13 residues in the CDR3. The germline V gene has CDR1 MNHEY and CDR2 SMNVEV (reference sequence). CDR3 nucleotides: TGTGCCAGCAGTGAGCGGGGGCTCTACGAGCAGTACTTC. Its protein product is CASSERGLYEQYF.

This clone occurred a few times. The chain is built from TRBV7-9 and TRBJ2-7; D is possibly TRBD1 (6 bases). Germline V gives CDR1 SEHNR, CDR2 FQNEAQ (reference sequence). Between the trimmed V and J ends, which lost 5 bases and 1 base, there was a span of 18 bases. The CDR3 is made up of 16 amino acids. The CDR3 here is CASSPVRGLNSYEQYF. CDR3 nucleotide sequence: TGTGCCAGCAGCCCGGTCAGGGGCCTGAATTCCTACGAGCAGTACTTC.

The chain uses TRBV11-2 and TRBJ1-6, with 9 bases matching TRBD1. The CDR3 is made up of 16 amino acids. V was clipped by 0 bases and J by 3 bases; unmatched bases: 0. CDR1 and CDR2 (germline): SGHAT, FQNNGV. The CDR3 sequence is CASSLETGGYNSPLHF. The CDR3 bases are TGTGCCAGCAGCTTAGAGACAGGGGGCTATAATTCACCCCTCCACTTT.

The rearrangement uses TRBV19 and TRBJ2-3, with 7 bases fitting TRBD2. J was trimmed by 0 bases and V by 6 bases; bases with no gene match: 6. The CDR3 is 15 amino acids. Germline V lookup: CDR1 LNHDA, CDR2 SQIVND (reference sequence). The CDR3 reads CASRISGSSTDTQYF. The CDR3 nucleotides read TGTGCCAGTAGGATTAGCGGGTCCAGCACAGATACGCAGTATTTT.

The CDR3 loop is CASSYSLLADDQTQYF. In nucleotides, the CDR3 is TGTGCCAGCAGTTACAGCCTGCTAGCGGACGACCAGACCCAGTACTTC. The genes are TRBV6-6 and TRBJ2-5; 7 bases map to TRBD2. The CDR3 totals 16 residues. From germline, CDR1 is MNHNY and CDR2 SVGAGI (reference sequence). V dropped 2 bases and J dropped 6; count of bases not matched to a gene: 12.

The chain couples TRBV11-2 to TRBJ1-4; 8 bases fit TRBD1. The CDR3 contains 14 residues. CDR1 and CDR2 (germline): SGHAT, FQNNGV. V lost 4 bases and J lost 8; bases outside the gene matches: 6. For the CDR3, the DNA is TGTGCCAGCAGCTCCGGACAGGGTTTGGAAAAACTGTTTTTT. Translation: CASSSGQGLEKLFF.

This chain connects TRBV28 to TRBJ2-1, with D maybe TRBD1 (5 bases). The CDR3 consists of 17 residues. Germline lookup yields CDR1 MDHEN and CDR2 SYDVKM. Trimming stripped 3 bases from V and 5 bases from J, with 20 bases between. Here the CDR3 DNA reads TGTGCCAGCAGTTTTCTAGGGGCTAAAGGCTATAACAATGAGCAGTTCTTC. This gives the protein CASSFLGAKGYNNEQFF.

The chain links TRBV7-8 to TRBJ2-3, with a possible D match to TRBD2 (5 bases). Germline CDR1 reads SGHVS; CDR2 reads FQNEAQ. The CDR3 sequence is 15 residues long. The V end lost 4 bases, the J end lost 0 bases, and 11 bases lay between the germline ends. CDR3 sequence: CASSSNQRSTDTQYF. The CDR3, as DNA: TGTGCCAGCAGCTCCAACCAGCGGAGCACAGATACGCAGTATTTT. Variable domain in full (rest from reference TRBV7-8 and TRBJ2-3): GAGVSQSPRYKVAKRGQDVALRCDPISGHVSLFWYQQALGQGPEFLTYFQNEAQLDKSGLPSDRFFAERPEGSVSTLKIQRTQQEDSAVYLCASSSNQRSTDTQYFGPGTRLTVL.